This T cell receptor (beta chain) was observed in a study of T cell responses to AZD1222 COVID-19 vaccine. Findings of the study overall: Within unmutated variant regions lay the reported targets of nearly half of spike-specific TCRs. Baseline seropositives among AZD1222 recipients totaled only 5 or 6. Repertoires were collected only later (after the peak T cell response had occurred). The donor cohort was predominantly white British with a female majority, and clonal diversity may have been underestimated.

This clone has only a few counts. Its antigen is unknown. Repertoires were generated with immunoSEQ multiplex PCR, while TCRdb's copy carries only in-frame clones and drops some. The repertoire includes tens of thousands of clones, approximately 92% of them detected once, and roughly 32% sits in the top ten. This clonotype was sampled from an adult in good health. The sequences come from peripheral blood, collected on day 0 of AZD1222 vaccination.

For the CDR3, the DNA is TGTGCCAGCAGCGCCCGGGGTCAGTCTAACTATGGCTACACCTTC. Protein product: CASSARGQSNYGYTF. V is TRBV9 and J is TRBJ1-2; no clear D gene. Per germline, CDR1 SGDLS and CDR2 YYNGEE. V was cut by 3 bases and J by 0 bases, with 12 bases left in between. The CDR3 totals 15 residues.